These 15 T cell receptor beta chains were all obtained from the same sample, sequenced in a study of CD8+ T cells in alopecia areata. Sequencing templates came from extracted RNA that was reverse transcribed into cDNA. Only in-frame clones appear in the TCRdb table, and some are missing; sequencing was by immunoSEQ multiplex PCR. The repertoire consists of some 42,000 clones, with roughly 92% occurring once and the leading ten covering approximately 17%. The sample's treatment: oral pan-JAK inhibitor, 5-10 mg twice daily. Sequenced here: CD8+ T cells sorted from blood, sampled at week 24, from a patient treated with tofacitinib. These receptors were taken from a human donor with alopecia areata.

The chain has TRBV6-1 and TRBJ2-7; perhaps D is TRBD1 or TRBD2 (6 bases each). CDR1 is MNHNS and CDR2 is SASEGT in the germline V gene. This CDR3 spans 16 amino acids. V dropped 1 base and J dropped 0 bases, with 13 bases sitting between them. CDR3 residues: CASSEDSGASSYEQYF. The CDR3 DNA reads TGTGCCAGCAGTGAAGATTCGGGGGCTTCCTCCTACGAGCAGTACTTC.

The chain uses TRBV25-1 and TRBJ1-5, with 8 bases lining up with TRBD1. The CDR3 totals 14 residues. The V segment lost 2 bases and the J segment 6 bases; nucleotides outside the gene matches: 3. Germline V gene sequence: CDR1 MGHDK, CDR2 SYGVNS. The CDR3 spells CASSEQGASQPQHF. For the CDR3, the DNA is TGTGCCAGCAGTGAACAGGGGGCAAGTCAGCCCCAGCATTTT.

This clone showed up just a few times. The V gene is TRBV29-1, the J gene TRBJ2-5; no firm D call. The DNA end favors TRBJ2-7, so the J call may be wrong. CDR1 and CDR2 (germline): SQVTM, ANQGSEA. The CDR3 spans 13 residues. The CDR3 sequence is CSVTEANSYEQYF. In DNA form, the CDR3 reads TGCAGCGTGACTGAGGCTAACTCCTACGAGCAGTACTTC.

A word on this clone: Other DNA sequences in the sample encode the same CDR3. The gene calls are TRBV4-2 and TRBJ2-7, with unresolved D. This CDR3 has 14 residues. Looked up from germline, CDR1 is LGHNA and CDR2 is YNFKEQ. The V end lost 2 bases, the J end lost 2 bases, and 10 bases lay between the germline ends. The CDR3 reads CASSQRQETYEQYF. The DNA for the CDR3 is TGTGCCAGCAGCCAACGACAAGAGACCTACGAGCAGTACTTC.

The V and J genes are TRBV30 and TRBJ2-7; D uncertain. V was shortened by 5 bases and J by 4 bases, with 9 bases between the two germline ends. CDR3 length equals 11 residues. In germline, CDR1 is GTSNPN, CDR2 SVGIG (reference sequence). The CDR3 loop is CAWQIGYEQYF. CDR3 bases: TGTGCCTGGCAGATAGGGTACGAGCAGTACTTC.

This sequence joins TRBV27 and TRBJ2-7; 10 bases are shared with TRBD1. The V segment lost 7 bases and the J segment 4 bases; nucleotides outside the gene matches: 13. The CDR3 is 16 residues long. Looked up from germline, CDR1 is MNHEY and CDR2 is SMNVEV (reference sequence). This CDR3 reads CASTYSGGTGVYEQYF. The CDR3 DNA is TGTGCCAGCACCTACAGTGGTGGGACAGGGGTATACGAGCAGTACTTC.

This chain joins TRBV5-6 and TRBJ2-5; 8 positions match TRBD2. Judging by the DNA end, TRBJ2-7 fits better; the J call may be wrong. CDR1 SGHDT and CDR2 YYEEEE come from the germline V gene. The CDR3 covers 14 residues. The CDR3 sequence is CASSSGLASYEQYF. In nucleotides, the CDR3 is TGTGCCAGCAGCTCTGGACTAGCCTCCTACGAGCAGTACTTC.

The chain couples TRBV4-1 to TRBJ2-1, with D perhaps TRBD2 (6 bases). The CDR3 covers 15 residues. Germline lookup yields CDR1 MGHRA and CDR2 YSYEKL. V gave up 4 bases and J gave up 7 bases, with 17 bases separating them. CDR3 in amino acids: CASSLLGSTINEQFF. In nucleotides, the CDR3 is TGCGCCAGCAGCCTTCTCGGGAGTACTATTAATGAGCAGTTCTTC.

Notes on this clone: One junction end disagrees with the germline gene, perhaps due to a read error. The chain joins TRBV10-3 to TRBJ2-5; possibly TRBD1 for D (5 bases). Per the germline V gene, CDR1 is ENHRY and CDR2 is SYGVKD. CDR3 length equals 16 residues. The CDR3 region is CAISELPRTNQGTQYF. The CDR3 DNA reads as TGTGCCATCAGTGAGCTTCCTCGGACAAACCAAGGGACCCAGTACTTC.

The V and J genes are TRBV7-6 and TRBJ2-1; possible D gene TRBD2, 5 bases. The CDR3 spans 12 residues. Germline loops: CDR1 SGHVS, CDR2 FNYEAQ. V gave up 5 bases and J gave up 8 bases, with 10 bases separating them. The CDR3 nucleotides read TGTGCCAGCAGCCTATTGGGAGATGAGCAGTTCTTC. It is translated as CASSLLGDEQFF.

The chain joins TRBV7-9 to TRBJ2-1, with D unclear. The germline V gene encodes CDR1 SEHNR and CDR2 FQNEAQ (reference sequence). The CDR3 totals 15 residues. V dropped 5 bases and J dropped 0 bases, with 11 bases sitting between them. CDR3 protein: CASSARLASYNEQFF. The CDR3 region has the DNA TGTGCCAGCAGCGCCCGATTGGCCTCCTACAATGAGCAGTTCTTC.

The chain couples TRBV21-1 to TRBJ2-1; no DNA check was done on the table's D call, TRBD1. TRBV21-1 is an annotated pseudogene. The CDR3 has 15 residues. CDR3: CASSRTGGYDNEQFF. The CDR3 nucleotides are TGTGCCAGCAGCAGAACAGGGGGCTACGACAATGAGCAGTTCTTC.

Only one count was recorded for this clone. V usage is TRBV4-1 and J usage is TRBJ2-7; D is unclear. The CDR3 totals 13 residues. Germline values: CDR1 MGHRA, CDR2 YSYEKL. Trimming took off 5 bases at V and 0 bases at J, with 8 bases between the two ends. The CDR3 nucleotides are TGCGCCAGCAGCAGCCTGGGCTCCTACGAGCAGTACTTC. Translation: CASSSLGSYEQYF.

This clone was recorded only once. The chain couples TRBV6-6 to TRBJ2-5; TRBD1 matches 7 bases. From germline, CDR1 is MNHNY and CDR2 SVGAGI (reference sequence). The CDR3 is 15 amino acids. V was pared by 2 bases and J by 5 bases, with 8 bases of the junction left unmatched. CDR3 loop: CASSYRDREDETQYF. In DNA form, the CDR3 reads TGTGCCAGCAGTTACCGAGACAGGGAAGATGAGACCCAGTACTTC.

This clone was found a few times. This rearrangement joins TRBV7-2 to TRBJ2-3; 7 bases are a match to TRBD2. Unmatched junction bases numbered 6, after V lost 0 bases and J lost 0 bases. CDR1 is SGHTA and CDR2 is FQGNSA in the germline V gene. The CDR3 runs 17 residues. CDR3 DNA: TGTGCCAGCAGCTTAGCGGGGAGGGGATCTAGCACAGATACGCAGTATTTT. Its translation: CASSLAGRGSSTDTQYF.